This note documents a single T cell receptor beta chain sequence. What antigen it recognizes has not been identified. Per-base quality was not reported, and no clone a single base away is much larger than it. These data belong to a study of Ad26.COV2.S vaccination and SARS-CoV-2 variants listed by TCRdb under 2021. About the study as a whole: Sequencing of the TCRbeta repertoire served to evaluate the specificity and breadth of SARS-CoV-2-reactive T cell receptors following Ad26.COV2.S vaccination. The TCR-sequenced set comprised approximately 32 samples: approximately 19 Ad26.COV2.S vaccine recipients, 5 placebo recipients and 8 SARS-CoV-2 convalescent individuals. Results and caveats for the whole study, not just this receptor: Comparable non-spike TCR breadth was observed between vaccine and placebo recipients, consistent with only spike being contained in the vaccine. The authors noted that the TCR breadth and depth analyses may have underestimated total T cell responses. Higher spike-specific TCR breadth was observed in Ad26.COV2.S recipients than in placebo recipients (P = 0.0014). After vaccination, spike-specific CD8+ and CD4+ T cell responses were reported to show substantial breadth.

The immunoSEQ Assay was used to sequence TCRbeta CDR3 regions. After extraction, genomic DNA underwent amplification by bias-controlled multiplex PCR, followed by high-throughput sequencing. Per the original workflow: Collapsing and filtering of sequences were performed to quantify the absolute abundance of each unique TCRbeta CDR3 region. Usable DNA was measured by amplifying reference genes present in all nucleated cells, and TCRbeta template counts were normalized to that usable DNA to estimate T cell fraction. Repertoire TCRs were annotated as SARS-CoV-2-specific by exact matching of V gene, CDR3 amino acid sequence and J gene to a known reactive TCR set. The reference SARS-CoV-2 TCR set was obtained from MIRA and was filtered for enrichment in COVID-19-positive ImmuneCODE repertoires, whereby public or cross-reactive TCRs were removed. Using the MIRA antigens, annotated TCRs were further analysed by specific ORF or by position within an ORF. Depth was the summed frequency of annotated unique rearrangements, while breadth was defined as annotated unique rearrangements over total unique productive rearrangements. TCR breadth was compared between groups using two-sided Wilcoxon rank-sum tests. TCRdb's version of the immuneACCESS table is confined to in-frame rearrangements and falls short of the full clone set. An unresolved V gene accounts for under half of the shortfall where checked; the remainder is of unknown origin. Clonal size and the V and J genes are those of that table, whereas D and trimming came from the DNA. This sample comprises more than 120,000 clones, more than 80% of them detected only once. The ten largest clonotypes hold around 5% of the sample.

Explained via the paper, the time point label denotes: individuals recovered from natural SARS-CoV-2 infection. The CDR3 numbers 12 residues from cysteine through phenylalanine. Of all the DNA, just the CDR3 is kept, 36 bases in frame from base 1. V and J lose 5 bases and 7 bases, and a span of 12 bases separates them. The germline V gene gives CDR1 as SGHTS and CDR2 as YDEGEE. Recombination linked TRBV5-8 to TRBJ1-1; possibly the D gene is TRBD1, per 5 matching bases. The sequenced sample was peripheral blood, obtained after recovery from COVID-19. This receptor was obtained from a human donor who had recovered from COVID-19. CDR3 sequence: CASSLGRLEAFF. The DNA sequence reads TGTGCCAGCAGTCTGGGACGGCTTGAAGCTTTCTTT.